This T cell receptor (beta chain) was identified during a study of shared clonotypes between healthy human individuals. Assay used: immunoSEQ multiplex PCR; TCRdb lists only in-frame clones, some missing. The sample includes some 2,500,000 clones, 93% of them seen just once. The sequencing input was naive CD4+ T cells from PBMCs. Sample subset: CD45RA+ positively selected. This TCR came from a man younger than 35 in good health. Some clones in this sample may be carry-over from other donors' samples.

CDR3 amino acids: CSASPAEAFF. In DNA, the CDR3 is TGCAGTGCTAGTCCAGCTGAAGCTTTCTTT. J is TRBJ1-1 and V is TRBV20-1; D is ambiguous. Germline V gene sequence: CDR1 DFQATT, CDR2 SNEGSKA (reference sequence). CDR3 length: 10 residues. V lost 3 bases and J 6 bases, leaving 5 bases between the germline ends.